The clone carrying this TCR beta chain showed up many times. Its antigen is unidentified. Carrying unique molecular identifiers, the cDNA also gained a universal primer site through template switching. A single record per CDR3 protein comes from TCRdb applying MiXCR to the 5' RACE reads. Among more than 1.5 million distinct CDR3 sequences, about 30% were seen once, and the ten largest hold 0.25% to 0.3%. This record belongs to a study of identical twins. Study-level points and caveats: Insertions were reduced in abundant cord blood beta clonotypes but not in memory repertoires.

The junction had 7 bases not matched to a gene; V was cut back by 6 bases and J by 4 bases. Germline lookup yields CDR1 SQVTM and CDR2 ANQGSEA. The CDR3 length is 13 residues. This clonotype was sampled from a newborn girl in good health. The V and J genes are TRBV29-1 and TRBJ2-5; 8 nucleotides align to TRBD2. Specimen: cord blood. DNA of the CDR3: TGCAGCGTAGGTCGGGAGGGGATAGAGACCCAGTACTTC. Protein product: CSVGREGIETQYF.